This T cell receptor (beta chain) was obtained from a study of vaccination effects on CD4 cells after COVID-19. The table came from immunoSEQ multiplex PCR; TCRdb's copy has only in-frame clones and leaves some out. The repertoire includes about 37,000 clones, about three fifths of them detected once, and around 14% sits in the top ten. The ends lost 4 bases at V and 10 bases at J; junction bases unmatched: 4. This CDR3 is built from 12 residues. CDR1 MRHNA and CDR2 SNTAGT come from the germline V gene. This clone showed up just a few times. Its antigen is not known. In the ViraFEST assay, antigen-specific CD4+ clonotypes were identified by expansion after peptide-pool stimulation. With about ten days of culture completed, CD4+ T cells were isolated. None of the vaccinated had previously contracted SARS-CoV-2, and their nucleocapsid antibodies tested negative.

Here the sequenced sample was CD4+ T cells from PBMCs cultured with HCoV-OC43 spike peptides, taken before COVID-19 vaccination. Subset reported: HCoV-OC43 spike overlapping peptide pool stimulation. This TCR derives from a human donor who received a COVID-19 vaccine. The rearrangement links TRBV6-4 to TRBJ2-1; 7 positions match TRBD2. The CDR3 sequence is CASSGSGGEQFF. For the CDR3, the DNA is TGTGCCAGCAGTGGATCCGGGGGGGAGCAGTTCTTC.